These 15 T cell receptor beta chains originate from one sample sequenced in a study. One entry per CDR3 protein results from TCRdb running MiXCR on the 5' RACE reads. The sample includes about 41,000 distinct CDR3 sequences, less than 35% seen only once; the top ten take around 3.5%. Source material: memory CD4+ T cells sorted from a lymph node. The subset is: memory CD4+ T cells, CD4+CD45RO+CD25-. The source of these receptors is a female donor with breast cancer.

The chain recombines TRBV5-1 with TRBJ1-6, with D perhaps matching TRBD1 (5 bases). Trimming took off 0 bases at V and 4 bases at J, with 11 bases between the two ends. The CDR3 extends over 16 amino acids. Germline CDR1 SGHRS, CDR2 YFSETQ. CDR3 in amino acids: CASSLGGTTYNSPLHF. DNA of the CDR3: TGCGCCAGCAGCTTGGGGGGCACTACTTATAATTCACCCCTCCACTTT.

This clonotype has a count of ten or more. The rearrangement links TRBV4-2 to TRBJ2-7, with 10 nucleotides matching TRBD2. V lost 4 bases, J lost 3 bases, and 3 bases stayed unmatched. There are 14 residues in the CDR3. Germline V CDR1 and CDR2: LGHNA, YNFKEQ. CDR3 protein: CASSPWTSGYEQYF. In DNA, the CDR3 is TGTGCCAGCAGCCCCTGGACTAGCGGCTACGAGCAGTACTTC.

The chain couples TRBV6-1 to TRBJ2-3, with 12 nucleotides matching TRBD2. Germline V gene lookup returns CDR1 MNHNS and CDR2 SASEGT. V dropped 2 bases and J dropped 7; count of bases not matched to a gene: 4. The CDR3 has 15 amino acids. CDR3 coding DNA: TGTGCCAGCAGTGAATCTAGCGGGAGGGTGAATACGCAGTATTTT. Amino acids: CASSESSGRVNTQYF.

J is TRBJ1-5 and V is TRBV9, with a tentative D call TRBD1 (5 bases). From germline, CDR1 is SGDLS and CDR2 YYNGEE. The ends were cut back, 0 bases at V and 0 bases at J, with 13 bases in the middle. The CDR3 is 17 residues long. CDR3 in amino acids: CASSVGGEEYSNQPQHF. The CDR3 DNA follows: TGTGCCAGCAGCGTAGGAGGGGAAGAATATAGCAATCAGCCCCAGCATTTT. Drawing the rest from reference TRBV9 and TRBJ1-5, the complete variable domain is DSGVTQTPKHLITATGQRVTLRCSPRSGDLSVYWYQQSLDQGLQFLIQYYNGEERAKGNILERFSAQQFPDLHSELNLSSLELGDSALYFCASSVGGEEYSNQPQHFGDGTRLSIL.

This sequence joins TRBV5-6 and TRBJ2-5; 10 nucleotides agree with TRBD2. The trim removed 3 bases at V and 5 bases at J, leaving 10 bases unmatched. The CDR3 length is 16 residues. The V gene's germline CDR1 is SGHDT and CDR2 YYEEEE. Here the CDR3 DNA reads TGTGCCAGCAGCTCCGCACAGCGGGGGGGCCTGGAGACCCAGTACTTC. It codes for CASSSAQRGGLETQYF.

The chain employs TRBV4-1 and TRBJ2-7; D is ambiguous. Germline V gives CDR1 MGHRA, CDR2 YSYEKL. This CDR3 is 14 amino acids long. Trimming took off 2 bases at V and 0 bases at J, with 8 bases between the two ends. The CDR3 region has the DNA TGCGCCAGCAGCCAAACACGGTCCTCCTACGAGCAGTACTTC. It is translated as CASSQTRSSYEQYF.

The V call is TRBV11-2, the J call TRBJ2-7; D unresolved. V lost 2 bases and J 4 bases, leaving 9 bases between the germline ends. Germline V CDR1 and CDR2: SGHAT, FQNNGV. This CDR3 has 13 residues. This chain's CDR3 is CASSLPGGYEQYF. CDR3 in DNA: TGTGCCAGCAGCTTACCAGGTGGTTACGAGCAGTACTTC.

The gene calls are TRBV12-3 or TRBV12-4 and TRBJ1-1; D is uncertain. Trimming stripped 1 base from V and 1 base from J, with 7 bases between. There are 14 residues in the CDR3. The CDR3 DNA is TGTGCCAGCAGTTTAGAAGCAGGGAACACTGAAGCTTTCTTT. Amino acids: CASSLEAGNTEAFF.

This sequence joins TRBV4-1 and TRBJ1-1; weak D call: TRBD1 (5 bases). CDR1 and CDR2 (germline): MGHRA, YSYEKL. V lost 5 bases and J 6 bases, leaving 13 bases between the germline ends. The CDR3 covers 13 residues. Written as DNA, the CDR3 is TGCGCCAGCAGCTCAGGGAAGCGGGCTGAAGCTTTCTTT. This sequence encodes CASSSGKRAEAFF.

The chain joins TRBV3-1 to TRBJ2-2; D is perhaps TRBD1 or TRBD2 (5 bases each). V lost 3 bases, J lost 4 bases, and 9 bases lay in between. The germline V gene encodes CDR1 LGHDT and CDR2 YNNKEL (reference sequence). This CDR3 region has 14 residues. CDR3 in amino acids: CASSQGVGTGELFF. CDR3 nucleotide sequence: TGTGCCAGCAGCCAGGGGGTCGGCACCGGGGAGCTGTTTTTT.

This chain connects TRBV9 to TRBJ2-1; the D gene is possibly TRBD2 (6 bases). The CDR3 totals 15 residues. Trimming left V 6 bases short and J 2 bases short, with 15 bases between. The V gene's germline CDR1 is SGDLS and CDR2 YYNGEE. CDR3 DNA: TGTGCCAGCACCCCCACTAGCAGTCCCTACAATGAGCAGTTCTTC. It is translated as CASTPTSSPYNEQFF.

The chain has TRBV6-1 and TRBJ1-5; D is undetermined. The V gene's germline CDR1 is MNHNS and CDR2 SASEGT. The CDR3 has 14 amino acids. Trimming shortened V by 1 base and J by 9 bases, and 13 bases separated the two germline ends. This CDR3 reads CASSEEGRAVPQHF. CDR3 nucleotides: TGTGCCAGCAGTGAAGAAGGGAGGGCAGTGCCCCAGCATTTT.

The sample holds a few counts of this clonotype. The chain is built from TRBV9 and TRBJ2-5; 7 bases line up with TRBD1. Trimming removed 3 bases from V and 3 bases from J; junction bases left unmatched: 2. CDR3 length equals 13 residues. Looked up from germline, CDR1 is SGDLS and CDR2 is YYNGEE. The CDR3 loop reads CASSAGQKETQYF. The CDR3 DNA reads as TGTGCCAGCAGCGCGGGACAGAAAGAGACCCAGTACTTC.

This clonotype was detected only once. The V gene is TRBV4-1, the J gene TRBJ2-2; D gene ambiguous. Per germline, CDR1 MGHRA and CDR2 YSYEKL. The CDR3 totals 17 residues. The V end was cut by 4 bases, the J end by 5 bases, with 20 bases between. CDR3 sequence reads: CASSRNSGLGRTGELFF. The CDR3 DNA reads as TGCGCCAGCAGCCGTAATTCTGGTCTGGGCAGGACCGGGGAGCTGTTTTTT.

The chain employs TRBV4-1 and TRBJ2-5, with 7 bases identical to TRBD2. Germline V gives CDR1 MGHRA, CDR2 YSYEKL. CDR3 length: 19 amino acids. The ends lost 0 bases at V and 2 bases at J; junction bases unmatched: 15. CDR3 residues: CASSQDLFLGGTKQETQYF. CDR3 DNA sequence: TGCGCCAGCAGCCAAGATCTTTTTTTGGGCGGGACTAAACAAGAGACCCAGTACTTC.